This T cell receptor beta chain was sequenced during a study of T cell changes during pregnancy in multiple sclerosis (dated by TCRdb to between 2017 and 2020). Some background on the complete study: Changes in the T cell repertoire over the course of pregnancy were examined in this study in women with multiple sclerosis.

With respect to this clone: Its antigen is still unknown. No clone much larger than this one lies a single base away; base qualities are absent.

According to the germline V gene (reference sequence), CDR1 reads LNHDA and CDR2 reads SQIVND. CDR3 length: 13 amino acids, cysteine to phenylalanine. Only the CDR3 DNA stays, 39 bases, in frame from base 1. Compared with germline, V lacks 8 bases and J lacks 7 bases; bases without a gene match: 5. The library relied on the immunoSEQ multiplex PCR assay. This immuneACCESS table, as held by TCRdb, lists in-frame sequences with V and J called but not all clones. Of the missing ones, under half trace to an unresolved V gene in checked studies; the others have no known cause. The sample table lists fewer than 55,000 clones, around nine tenths of them with a count of one. 0.5% of the sample is held by the ten biggest clonotypes.

The sequence is built from TRBV19 and TRBJ1-2, and TRBD1 aligns with 12 junction nucleotides. The sequence came from a female donor with multiple sclerosis, enrolled in a pregnancy study. The sequencing here drew on CD4+ T cells from peripheral blood mononuclear cells, taken in the third trimester of pregnancy. The nucleotide sequence is given as TGTGCCAGTGGGGGACAGGGGGCGTTTGGCTACACCTTC. This is translated as CASGGQGAFGYTF.